This passage covers 23 T cell receptor beta chains from one sample sequenced in a study of early T cells in non-severe SARS-CoV-2 infection. TCRdb reanalysed the 5' RACE reads using MiXCR and keeps one entry per CDR3 protein. The repertoire holds nearly 90,000 distinct CDR3 sequences, with around an eighth as singletons. Input material: whole blood. These receptors originate from an adult who was a healthcare worker with PCR-confirmed SARS-CoV-2 infection or an uninfected control (not recorded which).

This clonotype was detected only a few times. V is TRBV3-1 and J is TRBJ1-1; tentatively, D is TRBD1 (5 bases). The CDR3 is made up of 14 amino acids. The V gene's germline CDR1 is LGHDT and CDR2 YNNKEL (reference sequence). Between the trimmed V and J ends, which lost 3 bases and 5 bases, there was a span of 13 bases. CDR3 sequence reads: CASSQGVARTEAFF. CDR3 DNA: TGTGCCAGCAGCCAGGGGGTCGCTAGGACTGAAGCTTTCTTT.

The genes are TRBV4-2 and TRBJ2-2, with 13 positions matching TRBD2. The CDR3 covers 18 residues. The trim removed 0 bases at V and 6 bases at J, leaving 7 bases unmatched. Germline loops: CDR1 LGHNA, CDR2 YNFKEQ. As DNA, the CDR3 is TGTGCCAGCAGCCAAGAGACCGGGACTAGCGGGACAGCCGGGGAGCTGTTTTTT. This sequence encodes CASSQETGTSGTAGELFF.

V gene TRBV14 combines with J gene TRBJ2-2; D unresolved. Trimming stripped 4 bases from V and 7 bases from J, with 10 bases between. CDR1 SGHDN and CDR2 FVKESK come from the germline V gene. The CDR3 spans 13 residues. CDR3 sequence: CASSLRPGGELFF. The DNA for the CDR3 is TGTGCCAGCAGCCTTCGGCCCGGCGGGGAGCTGTTTTTT.

This clonotype was observed at least ten times. Here the CDR3 reads CASSSGSLQETQYF. The DNA for the CDR3 is TGTGCCAGCAGCTCGGGCAGCCTCCAAGAGACCCAGTACTTC. This chain uses TRBV7-6 with TRBJ2-5; D unclear. Per germline, CDR1 SGHVS and CDR2 FNYEAQ. V lost 4 bases, J lost 1 base, and 10 bases lay in between. The CDR3 is made up of 14 amino acids.

There are a few counts of this clonotype. The V and J genes are TRBV6-6 and TRBJ2-7, with D maybe TRBD2 (6 bases). The ends were cut back, 4 bases at V and 3 bases at J, with 10 bases in the middle. Germline V gives CDR1 MNHNY, CDR2 SVGAGI (reference sequence). CDR3 length equals 13 residues. This CDR3 is CASSSRGIYEQYF. In nucleotides, the CDR3 is TGTGCCAGCAGTTCGCGGGGTATCTACGAGCAGTACTTC.

The rearrangement links TRBV5-1 to TRBJ2-6; 7 bases map to TRBD2. CDR3 length: 18 amino acids. The J segment lost 0 bases and the V segment lost 4 bases, leaving 10 bases of the junction unmatched. Germline assignment: CDR1 SGHRS and CDR2 YFSETQ. Here the CDR3 reads CASSPPSRGSSGANVLTF. The CDR3 bases are TGCGCCAGCAGCCCACCCTCGCGGGGGAGCTCTGGGGCCAACGTCCTGACTTTC.

This clonotype has only a few counts. The chain has TRBV29-1 and TRBJ1-2; maybe TRBD1 (6 bases). Germline CDR1 is SQVTM and CDR2 is ANQGSEA. V was trimmed by 4 bases and J by 6 bases, leaving 9 bases between them. The CDR3 is 11 amino acids. The CDR3 sequence: CSVAGADGYTF. The CDR3, as DNA: TGCAGCGTTGCAGGGGCAGATGGCTACACCTTC.

The chain is built from TRBV28 and TRBJ2-1, with 7 bases identical to TRBD2. The germline gives CDR1 MDHEN, CDR2 SYDVKM. The CDR3 runs to 12 residues. The V and J ends lost 10 bases and 10 bases, in that order; junction bases with no gene match: 10. The CDR3 nucleotides read TGTGCCATCGGGACTACGGCTTGGGAGCAGTTCTTC. Its translation: CAIGTTAWEQFF.

The V and J genes are TRBV29-1 and TRBJ1-2; 9 bases agree with TRBD1. Unmatched junction bases numbered 6, after V lost 6 bases and J lost 4 bases. Germline V gives CDR1 SQVTM, CDR2 ANQGSEA. This CDR3 spans 13 amino acids. The CDR3, as DNA: TGCAGCGTCGGGACAGGGCGAGGCTATGGCTACACCTTC. This gives the protein CSVGTGRGYGYTF.

This clonotype was observed a few times. CDR3 bases: TGCAGTGCTAGAGACCTAGCGGGAGGTCTTCAGTTCTTC. It translates to CSARDLAGGLQFF. The chain couples TRBV20-1 to TRBJ2-1, with TRBD2 identical over 11 bases. Germline values: CDR1 DFQATT, CDR2 SNEGSKA (reference sequence). V shed 0 bases, J shed 13 bases, and the junction held 5 bases outside the gene matches. This CDR3 is built from 13 residues.

The chain has TRBV5-1 and TRBJ2-5; D call uncertain. Per germline, CDR1 SGHRS and CDR2 YFSETQ. The length of the CDR3 is 13 residues. V lost 4 bases, J lost 1 base, and 8 bases lay in between. CDR3 loop: CASSESLQETQYF. The CDR3, as DNA: TGCGCCAGCAGCGAGAGTCTCCAAGAGACCCAGTACTTC.

CDR3 amino acids: CASSQVAGDYGYTF. DNA for the CDR3: TGTGCCAGCAGCCAAGTCGCGGGGGACTATGGCTACACCTTC. The rearrangement uses TRBV3-1 and TRBJ1-2, with D maybe TRBD1 (5 bases). Germline-derived CDR1 and CDR2 are LGHDT and YNNKEL (reference sequence). V gave up 1 base and J gave up 3 bases, with 9 bases separating them. CDR3 length: 14 residues.

The rearrangement uses TRBV3-1 and TRBJ2-2; D might be TRBD2 (5 bases). Per the germline V gene, CDR1 is LGHDT and CDR2 is YNNKEL (reference sequence). This CDR3 comprises 14 residues. V was cut by 1 base and J by 7 bases, with 10 bases left in between. For the CDR3, the DNA is TGTGCCAGCAGCCAAGTCGGTGGAGGCGGGGAGCTGTTTTTT. Protein sequence: CASSQVGGGGELFF. Drawing the rest from reference TRBV3-1 and TRBJ2-2, the complete variable domain is DTAVSQTPKYLVTQMGNDKSIKCEQNLGHDTMYWYKQDSKKFLKIMFSYNNKELIINETVPNRFSPKSPDKAHLNLHINSLELGDSAVYFCASSQVGGGGELFFGEGSRLTVL.

The V and J genes are TRBV6-2 or TRBV6-3 and TRBJ2-7; perhaps TRBD1 as D (6 bases). Germline-derived CDR1 and CDR2 are MNHEY and SVGEGT. V was trimmed by 5 bases and J by 2 bases, leaving 13 bases between them. The CDR3 sequence is 14 residues long. CDR3 in amino acids: CASSKAGTTYEQYF. The CDR3 coding sequence is TGTGCCAGCAGTAAAGCCGGGACAACCTACGAGCAGTACTTC.

The V gene is TRBV20-1, the J gene TRBJ2-2; 7 bases agree with TRBD2. V trimming: 1 base; J trimming: 4 bases; junction bases outside the gene matches: 9. The length of the CDR3 is 16 residues. Germline CDR1 and CDR2: DFQATT and SNEGSKA (reference sequence). Here the CDR3 DNA reads TGCAGTGCTAGAGCCTTTGCGGGAGTGATCACCGGGGAGCTGTTTTTT. Translating it yields CSARAFAGVITGELFF.

The chain recombines TRBV7-8 with TRBJ2-1; the match to TRBD2 covers 9 bases. The CDR3 is 16 residues long. After removal of 1 base from V and 8 bases from J, the junction contained 9 bases not matched to a gene. The germline gives CDR1 SGHVS, CDR2 FQNEAQ. The CDR3, as DNA: TGTGCCAGCAGCTTAGGGGCGGGAGGGCCTCCGGATGAGCAGTTCTTC. Translated, it gives CASSLGAGGPPDEQFF.

This clonotype has more than one count but fewer than ten. The rearrangement uses TRBV27 and TRBJ1-1; no definite D call. CDR3 length equals 16 residues. Trimming took off 7 bases at V and 2 bases at J, with 20 bases between the two ends. Germline CDR1 MNHEY, CDR2 SMNVEV (reference sequence). DNA for the CDR3: TGTGCCAGCACTCCCCGGGCCCCGCCCCGAAACACTGAAGCTTTCTTT. This codes for CASTPRAPPRNTEAFF.

V is TRBV7-9 and J is TRBJ2-1; unclear D gene. Per the germline V gene, CDR1 is SEHNR and CDR2 is FQNEAQ (reference sequence). V gave up 6 bases and J gave up 7 bases, with 13 bases separating them. This CDR3 spans 13 amino acids. This CDR3 is CASSIQARNEQFF. The CDR3 DNA follows: TGTGCCAGCAGTATACAAGCGCGAAATGAGCAGTTCTTC.

Note on this clonotype: Germline and junction disagree at one end, which may indicate a read error. The chain uses TRBV18 and TRBJ2-1, with D perhaps TRBD2 (5 bases). The CDR3 consists of 15 residues. CDR1 is KGHSH, CDR2 LQKENI, per germline. CDR3 loop: CASSPEGDSYIEQFF. CDR3 nucleotides: TGTGCCAGCTCACCAGAGGGAGACTCTTACATTGAGCAGTTCTTC.

This clonotype was counted at least ten times. Germline is not matched at one junction end, which may reflect a read error. The J gene is TRBJ1-6, the V gene TRBV6-5; 7 bases fit TRBD1. The CDR3 sequence is 13 residues long. Per the germline V gene, CDR1 is MNHEY and CDR2 is SVGAGI. The CDR3 bases are TGTGCCAGCAGCCCCGAAAGGGGGCAACGGGTTGGGTTT. Amino acids: CASSPERGQRVGF.

At least ten counts were recorded for this clonotype. This chain connects TRBV29-1 to TRBJ1-1; D is undetermined. Germline CDR1 is SQVTM and CDR2 is ANQGSEA. Trimming cost V 0 bases and J 1 base, with 12 bases left between them. The CDR3 is 15 amino acids. This CDR3 is CSVEDESSKNTEAFF. In DNA, the CDR3 is TGCAGCGTTGAAGATGAATCATCCAAGAACACTGAAGCTTTCTTT.

The chain carries TRBV30 and TRBJ1-5; D is uncertain. Germline CDR1 reads GTSNPN; CDR2 reads SVGIG (reference sequence). V lost 4 bases and J lost 9, with 13 bases in between. The length of the CDR3 is 12 residues. CDR3: CAWMGIKPPQHF. The CDR3, as DNA: TGTGCCTGGATGGGGATAAAGCCGCCCCAGCATTTT.

This clonotype was counted only a few times. This chain joins TRBV5-6 and TRBJ1-2; 8 nucleotides line up with TRBD1. CDR3 length: 17 residues. Germline assignment: CDR1 SGHDT and CDR2 YYEEEE. V was pared by 4 bases and J by 3 bases, with 14 bases of the junction left unmatched. The CDR3 here is CASSPNLSETGDYGYTF. CDR3 DNA: TGTGCCAGCAGCCCCAACCTCTCGGAGACAGGGGACTATGGCTACACCTTC.